One and the same sample provided the 20 T cell receptor beta chains below, sequenced in a study of regulatory T cells. General study findings and limits: In CD3G-deficient patients, conventional CD4+ T cells were enriched for hydrophobic CDR3 residues at positions 6 and 7.

Amplification used 52 TRBV primers and 13 TRBJ primers. Generated by immunoSEQ multiplex PCR, the TCRdb table keeps only in-frame clones and is missing some. The sample consists of over 25,000 clones, 92% of them appearing once. Their antigens remain unidentified. The specimen sequenced was conventional CD4+ T cells sorted from blood. These receptors came from a person under 30 with CD3G deficiency.

This clone was seen only once. The rearrangement uses TRBV10-2 and TRBJ2-1; 8 bases are a match to TRBD1. Germline V lookup: CDR1 WSHSY, CDR2 SAAADI. The CDR3 has 15 amino acids. The ends lost 2 bases at V and 6 bases at J; junction bases unmatched: 6. CDR3 bases: TGCGCCAGCAGTGAGGCAGGGGGCGTGAGCAATGAGCAGTTCTTC. Translating gives CASSEAGGVSNEQFF.

The chain carries TRBV28 and TRBJ2-2; D call uncertain. This CDR3 contains 17 residues. Germline V CDR1 and CDR2: MDHEN, SYDVKM. Trimming left V 6 bases short and J 4 bases short, with 21 bases between. CDR3 nucleotides: TGTGCCAGCAGCAAGGCCACCGTACTTACCCTCACCGGGGAGCTGTTTTTT. Its protein is CASSKATVLTLTGELFF.

This sequence joins TRBV7-9 and TRBJ1-1, with 7 positions matching TRBD1. J gave up 6 bases and V 1 base, and 11 bases lay outside the gene matches. There are 16 residues in the CDR3. Germline V lookup: CDR1 SEHNR, CDR2 FQNEAQ (reference sequence). This CDR3 reads CASSLGEGARRSEAFF. The CDR3 coding sequence is TGTGCCAGCAGCTTAGGTGAGGGGGCGCGTAGATCTGAAGCTTTCTTT.

This clone was seen just once. The rearrangement links TRBV2 to TRBJ2-1; D is uncertain. The CDR3 length is 12 residues. From germline, CDR1 is SNHLY and CDR2 FYNNEI. The V end lost 2 bases, the J end lost 7 bases, and 6 bases lay between the germline ends. The CDR3 reads CASSELRNEQFF. In nucleotides, the CDR3 is TGTGCCAGCAGTGAATTGCGAAATGAGCAGTTCTTC.

V usage is TRBV6-1 and J usage is TRBJ2-1; D could derive from TRBD1 or TRBD2 (5 bases each). The CDR3 consists of 13 residues. Trimming removed 7 bases from V and 6 bases from J, with 13 bases in between. Germline lookup yields CDR1 MNHNS and CDR2 SASEGT. For the CDR3, the DNA is TGTGCCAGCATGAGGTGGGGGAGCAATGAGCAGTTCTTC. Its translation is CASMRWGSNEQFF.

The V call is TRBV19, the J call TRBJ2-1; either TRBD1 or TRBD2 may supply D (5 bases each). V was pared by 5 bases and J by 4 bases, with 9 bases between. Germline values: CDR1 LNHDA, CDR2 SQIVND (reference sequence). The CDR3 is 13 amino acids. CDR3 in amino acids: CASSLGPYNEQFF. The DNA of the CDR3 is TGTGCCAGTAGTCTGGGACCTTACAATGAGCAGTTCTTC.

This clone was observed a single time. The gene calls are TRBV5-1 and TRBJ2-3; 12 bases map to TRBD2. Unmatched junction bases numbered 6, after V lost 0 bases and J lost 4 bases. From germline, CDR1 is SGHRS and CDR2 YFSETQ. The CDR3 totals 17 residues. Here the CDR3 DNA reads TGCGCCAGCAGCTTGGGACTAGCGGGAGAGGACGCAGATACGCAGTATTTT. The encoded protein is CASSLGLAGEDADTQYF.

This clone was recorded a few times. As DNA, the CDR3 is TGTGCCAGCACGCGCACTAGCGGAGGCTACGAGCAGTACTTC. Protein: CASTRTSGGYEQYF. The rearrangement joins TRBV6-1 to TRBJ2-7; 8 bases map to TRBD2. The V and J ends lost 7 bases and 3 bases, in that order; junction bases with no gene match: 8. The length of the CDR3 is 14 residues. CDR1 MNHNS and CDR2 SASEGT come from the germline V gene.

The chain links TRBV5-1 to TRBJ2-5; 7 bases fit TRBD2. The CDR3 length is 17 residues. The germline V gene encodes CDR1 SGHRS and CDR2 YFSETQ. With 0 bases clipped from V and 4 bases from J, the junction kept 12 bases outside the gene matches. The CDR3 region has the DNA TGCGCCAGCAGCTTGGGGTCCGTTGCGGGAGAGGGAGAGACCCAGTACTTC. Amino acid sequence: CASSLGSVAGEGETQYF.

The chain is built from TRBV11-2 and TRBJ2-3; the D gene is possibly TRBD1 (6 bases). The length of the CDR3 is 15 residues. Trimming shortened V by 5 bases and J by 5 bases, and 17 bases separated the two germline ends. Germline CDR1 reads SGHAT; CDR2 reads FQNNGV. CDR3 coding DNA: TGTGCCAGCAGCAATCCGCTCGACAGGTTAGATACGCAGTATTTT. It codes for CASSNPLDRLDTQYF.

The gene calls are TRBV5-4 and TRBJ2-3, with D perhaps matching TRBD1 or TRBD2 (5 bases each). The CDR3 is made up of 14 amino acids. Between the trimmed V and J ends, which lost 4 bases and 1 base, there was a span of 10 bases. Germline CDR1 reads SGHNT; CDR2 reads YYREEE (reference sequence). The CDR3 loop reads CASSTGRRTDTQYF. The CDR3 nucleotides read TGTGCCAGCAGCACGGGACGGCGCACAGATACGCAGTATTTT.

The rearrangement links TRBV28 to TRBJ1-3, with D tentatively TRBD1 (5 bases). The CDR3 is made up of 14 amino acids. Germline CDR1 MDHEN, CDR2 SYDVKM. V lost 10 bases, J lost 4 bases, and 17 bases lay in between. The CDR3 here is CATVPSGLGNTIYF. CDR3 nucleotides: TGTGCCACCGTTCCCTCAGGGCTAGGAAACACCATATATTTT. The whole variable domain, filled in from reference TRBV28 and TRBJ1-3, reads DVKVTQSSRYLVKRTGEKVFLECVQDMDHENMFWYRQDPGLGLRLIYFSYDVKMKEKGDIPEGYSVSREKKERFSLILESASTNQTSMYLCATVPSGLGNTIYFGEGSWLTVV.

V is TRBV28 and J is TRBJ2-7, with 7 bases that match TRBD2. V shed 8 bases and J 6 bases; nucleotides not matched to a gene: 7. Germline V CDR1 and CDR2: MDHEN, SYDVKM. The CDR3 sequence is 12 residues long. The CDR3 DNA follows: TGTGCCAGCGAGGGACTAACGGGCGAGCAGTACTTC. Translated: CASEGLTGEQYF.

The rearrangement uses TRBV6-6 and TRBJ1-5; D not resolved. CDR3 size: 13 residues. With 3 bases removed from V and 6 bases from J, the gap between germline ends came to 9 bases. CDR1 is MNHNY and CDR2 is SVGAGI in the germline V gene (reference sequence). CDR3 region: CASSYNVRQPQHF. DNA for the CDR3: TGTGCCAGCAGTTATAACGTTCGTCAGCCCCAGCATTTT.

The gene calls are TRBV6-1 and TRBJ2-7; 7 bases map to TRBD1. CDR1 MNHNS and CDR2 SASEGT come from the germline V gene. The ends lost 5 bases at V and 3 bases at J; junction bases unmatched: 7. CDR3 length: 14 residues. Written as DNA, the CDR3 is TGTGCCAGCAGTTGGACAGGAGAATTCTACGAGCAGTACTTC. Its translation: CASSWTGEFYEQYF.

Notes on this clone: No DNA is shown, since the ends of the CDR3 on it are uncertain; the CDR3 is the one TCRdb lists. The chain is built from TRBV21-1 and TRBJ2-1; the listed D gene, TRBD2, was not tested against the DNA. TRBV21-1 is an annotated pseudogene. The CDR3 totals 24 residues, both ends included. This chain's CDR3 is CASRILDEVGRGTPQWRTYNEQFF.

This chain connects TRBV28 to TRBJ1-2; D might be TRBD1 (5 bases). Germline assignment: CDR1 MDHEN and CDR2 SYDVKM. Trimming shortened V by 5 bases and J by 4 bases, and 17 bases separated the two germline ends. This CDR3 has 15 amino acids. The CDR3 loop reads CASSRLVGRGYGYTF. For the CDR3, the DNA is TGTGCCAGCAGTCGCCTTGTGGGGAGGGGCTATGGCTACACCTTC.

The rearrangement links TRBV6-4 to TRBJ2-6, with D possibly being TRBD1 (5 bases). CDR3 length: 17 amino acids. Between the trimmed V and J ends, which lost 9 bases and 5 bases, there was a span of 23 bases. Germline CDR1 and CDR2: MRHNA and SNTAGT. This chain's CDR3 is CASLVQRDSPWANVLTF. CDR3 DNA sequence: TGTGCCAGTCTGGTCCAGCGAGACAGTCCGTGGGCCAACGTCCTGACTTTC.

The V gene is TRBV7-8, the J gene TRBJ2-5, with unresolved D. Deletions cut 0 bases from V and 5 bases from J, with 13 bases between. The CDR3 consists of 15 residues. The germline gives CDR1 SGHVS, CDR2 FQNEAQ. CDR3 residues: CASSLAAGRTETQYF. The CDR3 DNA is TGTGCCAGCAGCTTAGCCGCTGGACGGACGGAGACCCAGTACTTC.

This clone came up once. The chain employs TRBV14 and TRBJ1-2, with D unclear. Trimming pared 0 bases from V and 9 bases from J, leaving 11 bases between. The CDR3 loop spans 13 amino acids. Germline lookup yields CDR1 SGHDN and CDR2 FVKESK. CDR3 residues: CASSQDQAGRYTF. The CDR3 DNA follows: TGTGCCAGCAGCCAAGATCAGGCGGGCCGCTACACCTTC. Filled out from reference TRBV14 and TRBJ1-2, the complete variable domain reads EAGVTQFPSHSVIEKGQTVTLRCDPISGHDNLYWYRRVMGKEIKFLLHFVKESKQDESGMPNNRFLAERTGGTYSTLKVQPAELEDSGVYFCASSQDQAGRYTFGSGTRLTVV.